The 14 T cell receptor beta chains reported below all come from one sample, sequenced in a study of T cells in Graves' hyperthyroidism and ophthalmopathy (dated by TCRdb to between 2017 and 2020). The library was obtained by multiplex PCR. The data were produced on an Illumina HiSeq 2000. Amplification of TCR beta CDR3 regions was carried out from RNA transcripts. The TCR CDR3 was subjected to a first round of RT-PCR using the HTBI primer set and the Qiagen OneStep RT-PCR kit. Using fastp trimming at Q25 and MiXCR clonotype assembly, TCRdb reanalyzed the public sequencing data and kept in-frame beta chains. Every entry covers one CDR3 protein and lists the most common genes and DNA from its rows. Counted in this sample were some 500,000 distinct CDR3 sequences; approximately 25% of them appeared once. The top ten clones comprise around 10% of the sample. Material for sequencing was blood. These receptors were obtained from a woman aged 30 to 39 with Graves' ophthalmopathy.

This sequence joins TRBV27 and TRBJ2-7, with 7 bases aligning to TRBD1. The trim removed 3 bases at V and 12 bases at J, leaving 14 bases unmatched. Germline V gives CDR1 MNHEY, CDR2 SMNVEV (reference sequence). This CDR3 region has 14 residues. DNA for the CDR3: TGTGCCAGCAGTTTTCGTCAGGGGGTCCGTTCGCTGTACTTC. As protein: CASSFRQGVRSLYF.

This clonotype was counted only a few times. The chain employs TRBV2 and TRBJ2-6; D is unclear. The CDR3 sequence is 16 residues long. Trimming removed 4 bases from V and 0 bases from J, with 10 bases in between. Germline V gene lookup returns CDR1 SNHLY and CDR2 FYNNEI. In DNA form, the CDR3 reads TGTGCCAGCAGTGGCTACGAGGTCTCTGGGGCCAACGTCCTGACTTTC. Residues: CASSGYEVSGANVLTF.

The V and J genes are TRBV4-1 and TRBJ1-2; D call uncertain. The germline CDR1 and CDR2 sequences are MGHRA and YSYEKL. This CDR3 contains 15 residues. Trimming removed 1 base at V and 7 bases at J, with 16 bases between. CDR3 sequence (DNA): TGCGCCAGCAGCCAAGTCGGCAGCAACAGACGTGGCTACACCTTC. Protein sequence: CASSQVGSNRRGYTF.

This clonotype was counted a few times. The chain uses TRBV6-1 and TRBJ2-7, with a weak D call TRBD1 (6 bases). V lost 6 bases to trimming and J lost 0 bases, with 18 bases between them. The CDR3 contains 16 residues. The germline V gene encodes CDR1 MNHNS and CDR2 SASEGT. The CDR3 nucleotides read TGTGCCAGCAGGGATGTCGACAGGAAAAGCTCCTACGAGCAGTACTTC. It translates to CASRDVDRKSSYEQYF.

In this sample, this clonotype turned up many times. This chain links TRBV11-2 with TRBJ2-2, with D perhaps TRBD1 (6 bases). The length of the CDR3 is 17 residues. Trimming took off 3 bases at V and 1 base at J, with 15 bases between the two ends. CDR1 and CDR2 from the germline V gene are SGHAT and FQNNGV. This CDR3 reads CASSFVVGRGNTGELFF. CDR3 DNA: TGTGCCAGCAGCTTCGTGGTGGGCAGGGGGAACACCGGGGAGCTGTTTTTT.

There are a few counts of this clonotype. V usage is TRBV2 and J usage is TRBJ1-1; D is ambiguous. Germline CDR1 is SNHLY and CDR2 is FYNNEI. V was cut by 6 bases and J by 3 bases, with 14 bases left in between. CDR3 length equals 14 residues. The CDR3 sequence is CASRMEVRDTEAFF. The CDR3 DNA reads as TGTGCCAGCAGAATGGAGGTCCGGGACACTGAAGCTTTCTTT.

This clonotype was picked up many times. One end of the junction fails to match germline, which may point to a read error. The V and J genes are TRBV6-1 and TRBJ2-7; the D is unclear. The CDR3 is made up of 12 amino acids. CDR1 and CDR2 (germline): MNHNS, SASEGT. In DNA, the CDR3 is TGTGCCAGTAGTGACTGGAACTACGAGCAGTACTTC. Amino acid sequence: CASSDWNYEQYF.

There are many counts of this clonotype. The rearrangement joins TRBV12-3 or TRBV12-4 to TRBJ2-5; D gene unclear. V lost 1 base and J 3 bases, leaving 6 bases between the germline ends. This CDR3 comprises 13 residues. The DNA of the CDR3 is TGTGCCAGCAGTTTAGGTCGTAAAGAGACCCAGTACTTC. Translated: CASSLGRKETQYF.

Ten or more counts support this clonotype. Here the CDR3 reads CASSDRSYEQYF. The CDR3 coding sequence is TGCGCCAGCAGCGACAGGTCCTACGAGCAGTACTTC. V and J are TRBV4-1 and TRBJ2-7, with D maybe TRBD1 (6 bases). Trimming left V 5 bases short and J 1 base short, with 6 bases between. The CDR3 is made up of 12 amino acids. Germline lookup yields CDR1 MGHRA and CDR2 YSYEKL.

This chain connects TRBV28 to TRBJ1-5, with a possible D match to TRBD1 (6 bases). Trimming removed 6 bases from V and 3 bases from J, with 12 bases in between. The CDR3 has 14 amino acids. Germline V CDR1 and CDR2: MDHEN, SYDVKM. The CDR3 nucleotides read TGTGCCAGCAGATGGGGGCAGGCCAATCAGCCCCAGCATTTT. Amino acid sequence: CASRWGQANQPQHF.

This clonotype was recorded many times. The chain is built from TRBV10-3 and TRBJ2-7; TRBD2 aligns across 12 bases. CDR1 and CDR2 (germline): ENHRY, SYGVKD. The junction had 7 bases not matched to a gene; V was cut back by 4 bases and J by 0 bases. The CDR3 totals 17 residues. CDR3 coding DNA: TGTGCCATCAGTGGGTCGGCTAGCGGGGGGGCCTCCTACGAGCAGTACTTC. Protein: CAISGSASGGASYEQYF.

This clonotype has a handful of counts. V and J are TRBV7-9 and TRBJ2-2; 7 bases fit TRBD2. The V gene end was trimmed by 7 bases and the J gene end by 3 bases; junction bases not matched to a gene: 8. The CDR3 is 15 residues long. Germline V gene data show CDR1 as SEHNR and CDR2 as FQNEAQ (reference sequence). The CDR3 spells CASTISGVDTGELFF. CDR3 in DNA: TGTGCCAGCACCATCAGCGGGGTCGACACCGGGGAGCTGTTTTTT.

This clonotype has a count of ten or more. The CDR3 DNA reads TGCAGCGTTGATGCAGATACGGACACCGGGGAGCTGTTTTTT. It codes for CSVDADTDTGELFF. The chain employs TRBV29-1 and TRBJ2-2; D gene uncertain. The CDR3 is 14 residues long. The germline gives CDR1 SQVTM, CDR2 ANQGSEA. The V end was cut by 3 bases, the J end by 3 bases, with 11 bases between.

This clonotype showed up just a few times. The V call is TRBV6-2 or TRBV6-3, the J call TRBJ1-5; no firm D call. The V and J ends lost 4 bases and 4 bases respectively, with 8 bases between them. In germline, CDR1 is MNHEY, CDR2 SVGEGT. The CDR3 consists of 13 residues. CDR3 amino acids: CASSWADNQPQHF. The CDR3 DNA follows: TGTGCCAGCAGTTGGGCGGATAATCAGCCCCAGCATTTT.